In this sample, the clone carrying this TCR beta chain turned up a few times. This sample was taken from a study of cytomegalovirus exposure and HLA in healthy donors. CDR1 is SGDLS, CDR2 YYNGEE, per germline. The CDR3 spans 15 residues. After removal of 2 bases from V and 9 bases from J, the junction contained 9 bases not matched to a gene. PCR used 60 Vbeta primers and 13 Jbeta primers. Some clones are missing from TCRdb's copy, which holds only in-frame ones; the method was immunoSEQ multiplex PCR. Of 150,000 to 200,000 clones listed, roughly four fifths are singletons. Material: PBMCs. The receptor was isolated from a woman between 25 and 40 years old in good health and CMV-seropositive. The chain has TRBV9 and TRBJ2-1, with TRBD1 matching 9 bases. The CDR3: CASSVRDRVGGEQFF. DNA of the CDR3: TGTGCCAGCAGCGTCCGGGACAGGGTAGGTGGTGAGCAGTTCTTC.